The sequence of this T cell receptor (beta chain) was determined in a study of early T cells in non-severe SARS-CoV-2 infection. The sample holds many counts of this clonotype. Its antigen remains unidentified. The junction departs from the called germline gene at one end, perhaps through a read error. CDR3 length equals 13 residues. The study's findings and limits: VDJdb matching favored anti-spike CD8 responses, missing private and CD4 specificities.

Individual cDNA molecules received unique molecular identifiers during library preparation. From the 5' RACE reads, TCRdb called clonotypes with MiXCR, one entry per CDR3 protein. Of roughly 32,000 distinct CDR3 sequences in the sample, about 9.9% were seen once. Material: whole blood. The rearrangement joins TRBV12-3 or TRBV12-4 to TRBJ1-4; 8 bases are a match to TRBD1. The receptor's source is an adult who was a healthcare worker with PCR-confirmed SARS-CoV-2 infection or an uninfected control (not recorded which). CDR3 bases: TGTGCCAGCAGGGGGACAGGTTATGAAAGACTGTTTTTT. It yields the protein CASRGTGYERLFF.